This T cell receptor beta chain was sequenced during a study of blood T cells in healthy people across ages. Whole-study findings and limits: The long-lived group displayed more naive CD4+ cells, plus higher diversity, than the aged donors did. Per million T cells, TCR beta diversity dropped about linearly as age rose.

V lost 3 bases, J lost 1 base, and 7 bases lay in between. The germline gives CDR1 MGHRA, CDR2 YSYEKL. The length of the CDR3 is 13 residues. Details on this clonotype: Its antigen is not identified.

Primed by a sample-barcoded 5' primer and a J-beta primer mix, a second PCR proceeded for 7 to 11 cycles. From the 5' RACE reads, TCRdb called clonotypes with MiXCR, one entry per CDR3 protein. The data hold some 760,000 distinct CDR3 sequences, with 25% observed a single time. These data also featured in a second study, about T cells of mothers and their children. That report notes: Related mother-child pairs showed slightly, non-significantly higher overlap than unrelated pairs. There was no detection of any persistent microchimeric T cell clones.

The sequenced material came from blood. The source of this sequence is a boy under 18 in good health. The J gene is TRBJ2-7, the V gene TRBV4-1; no reliable D call. The CDR3 sequence: CASSQAMSYEQYF. As DNA, the CDR3 is TGCGCCAGCAGCCAGGCTATGTCCTACGAGCAGTACTTC.